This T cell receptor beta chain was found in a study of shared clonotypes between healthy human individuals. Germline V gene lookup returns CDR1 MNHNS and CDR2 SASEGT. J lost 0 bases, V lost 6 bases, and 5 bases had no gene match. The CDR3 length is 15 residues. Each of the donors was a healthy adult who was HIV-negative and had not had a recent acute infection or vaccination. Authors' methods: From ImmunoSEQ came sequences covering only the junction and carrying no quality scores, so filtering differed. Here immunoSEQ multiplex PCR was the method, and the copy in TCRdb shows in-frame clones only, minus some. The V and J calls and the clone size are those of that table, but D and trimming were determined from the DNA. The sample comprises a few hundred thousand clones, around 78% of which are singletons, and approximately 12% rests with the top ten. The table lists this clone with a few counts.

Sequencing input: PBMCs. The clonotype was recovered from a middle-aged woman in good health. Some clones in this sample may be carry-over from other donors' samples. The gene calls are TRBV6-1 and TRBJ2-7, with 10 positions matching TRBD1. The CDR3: CASSWGQGSSYEQYF. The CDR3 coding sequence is TGTGCCAGCAGCTGGGGACAGGGGAGCTCCTACGAGCAGTACTTC.